The T cell receptor beta chain under discussion was sequenced for a study of shared clonotypes between healthy human individuals. Points from the study as a whole: Larger estimated richness was generally seen in naive subsets than in memory subsets.

Splitting the CD4+ cells yielded a CD45RA+ naive subset and a CD45RA-negative memory subset. Germline-derived CDR1 and CDR2 are MNHEY and SMNVEV (reference sequence). V was cut by 5 bases and J by 4 bases, with 17 bases left in between. The CDR3 spans 16 residues. A word on this clone: Its antigen is unidentified.

Sequenced by immunoSEQ multiplex PCR; TCRdb stores in-frame clones only, minus some. The sample consists of about 330,000 clones, over 65% of them appearing once. Source material: memory CD4+ T cells sorted from blood. Indicated subset: CD45RA-negative fraction. This chain joins TRBV27 and TRBJ2-2, with D possibly matching TRBD2 (5 bases). This receptor was taken from a man aged 25 to 40 in good health. CDR3 coding DNA: TGTGCCAGCAGTCGACCTCGTGGCGGAGGCACCGGGGAGCTGTTTTTT. It codes for CASSRPRGGGTGELFF.